Presented here are 15 T cell receptor beta chains from one specimen sequenced in a study of cytomegalovirus exposure and HLA in healthy donors. The PCR contained 60 Vbeta and 13 Jbeta primers. Only in-frame clones appear in the TCRdb table, and some are missing; sequencing was by immunoSEQ multiplex PCR. The table shows nearly 200,000 clones, with about 79% occurring only once. The sequenced material came from PBMCs. These receptors were collected from a boy aged 2 to 10 in good health and CMV-seronegative.

The chain employs TRBV11-2 and TRBJ2-2; possible D gene TRBD2, 6 bases. The V gene's germline CDR1 is SGHAT and CDR2 FQNNGV. The ends were cut back, 1 base at V and 5 bases at J, with 11 bases in the middle. The CDR3 runs to 15 residues. The CDR3 loop is CASSLVLGGTGELFF. The CDR3, as DNA: TGTGCCAGCAGCTTAGTACTTGGAGGGACCGGGGAGCTGTTTTTT.

CDR3 region: CASSQEFGVPGHRNTEAFF. CDR3 sequence (DNA): TGCGCCAGCAGCCAAGAGTTTGGGGTCCCGGGACATCGGAACACTGAAGCTTTCTTT. The chain combines TRBV4-1 with TRBJ1-1; a weak D match, TRBD1 (6 bases). Per germline, CDR1 MGHRA and CDR2 YSYEKL. Trimming left V 0 bases short and J 1 base short, with 21 bases between. The CDR3 length is 19 residues.

The rearrangement uses TRBV15 and TRBJ2-7, with D perhaps TRBD2 (5 bases). Trimming pared 0 bases from V and 7 bases from J, leaving 7 bases between. Germline loops: CDR1 LNHNV, CDR2 YYDKDF (reference sequence). The CDR3 has 12 residues. In DNA, the CDR3 is TGTGCCACCAGCAGAGATCCGGGGGAGCAGTACTTC. This gives the protein CATSRDPGEQYF.

This chain joins TRBV4-2 and TRBJ2-3, with TRBD2 matching 7 bases. The CDR3 is 16 residues long. Germline V gene lookup returns CDR1 LGHNA and CDR2 YNFKEQ. V dropped 2 bases and J dropped 0; count of bases not matched to a gene: 5. CDR3 residues: CASSQLSGASTDTQYF. In DNA form, the CDR3 reads TGTGCCAGCAGCCAACTCAGCGGGGCCAGCACAGATACGCAGTATTTT.

This clone has a single count. V usage is TRBV29-1 and J usage is TRBJ1-4; 8 bases map to TRBD1. Looked up from germline, CDR1 is SQVTM and CDR2 is ANQGSEA. CDR3 length equals 13 residues. J gave up 8 bases and V 4 bases, and 6 bases lay outside the gene matches. The CDR3 protein is CSVGGQGDEKLFF. CDR3 in DNA: TGCAGCGTTGGAGGACAGGGAGACGAAAAACTGTTTTTT. Full variable domain (outside the CDR3, taken from reference TRBV29-1 and TRBJ1-4): SAVISQKPSRDICQRGTSLTIQCQVDSQVTMMFWYRQQPGQSLTLIATANQGSEATYESGFVIDKFPISRPNLTFSTLTVSNMSPEDSSIYLCSVGGQGDEKLFFGSGTQLSVL.

This clone was observed a handful of times. CDR3 bases: TGTGCCAGCAGCGCGAGCGGGGGGGCCTACAATGAGCAGTTCTTC. Translation gives CASSASGGAYNEQFF. The V gene is TRBV7-6, the J gene TRBJ2-1; 10 nucleotides align to TRBD2. The CDR3 extends over 15 amino acids. Germline V gene data show CDR1 as SGHVS and CDR2 as FNYEAQ. V lost 5 bases to trimming and J lost 2 bases; unmatched junction nucleotides: 3.

In its sample, this clone was seen a few times. The V call is TRBV9, the J call TRBJ2-2; 8 nucleotides match TRBD1. J was trimmed by 2 bases and V by 4 bases; bases with no gene match: 10. The CDR3 runs 17 residues. Germline CDR1 SGDLS, CDR2 YYNGEE. As DNA, the CDR3 is TGTGCCAGCAGCCCAAACATCAGGGGGCAAAACACCGGGGAGCTGTTTTTT. Protein sequence: CASSPNIRGQNTGELFF.

CDR3 sequence: CASSEVQLGAGIDTEAFF. CDR3 DNA: TGTGCCAGCAGTGAAGTTCAGTTGGGGGCGGGTATAGACACTGAAGCTTTCTTT. The rearrangement links TRBV6-1 to TRBJ1-1; TRBD1 might be the D (6 bases). The CDR3 runs 18 residues. V lost 1 base and J 3 bases, leaving 21 bases between the germline ends. Germline CDR1 is MNHNS and CDR2 is SASEGT.

J is TRBJ2-6 and V is TRBV30, with no clear D. Germline CDR1 and CDR2: GTSNPN and SVGIG (reference sequence). The CDR3 has 15 amino acids. Trimming took off 4 bases at V and 0 bases at J, with 10 bases between the two ends. The DNA of the CDR3 is TGTGCCTGGATCCGTCAGTCCTCTGGGGCCAACGTCCTGACTTTC. Amino acid sequence: CAWIRQSSGANVLTF.

The chain has TRBV2 and TRBJ2-5; 9 bases map to TRBD2. Near its end, the DNA agrees better with TRBJ2-7, so the J call may be wrong. Germline CDR1 SNHLY, CDR2 FYNNEI. The CDR3 has 17 residues. This chain's CDR3 is CASSESPSSGGSYEQYF. The CDR3 nucleotides are TGTGCCAGCAGTGAAAGCCCGAGTAGCGGGGGTTCCTACGAGCAGTACTTC.

This sequence joins TRBV6-5 and TRBJ2-1; D call uncertain. CDR3 length: 10 residues. Germline CDR1 reads MNHEY; CDR2 reads SVGAGI. Trimming shortened V by 8 bases and J by 9 bases, and 8 bases separated the two germline ends. The CDR3 coding sequence is TGTGCCAGCGGAGCGCCTGAGCAGTTCTTC. Translated: CASGAPEQFF.

This clone appeared once. The genes are TRBV29-1 and TRBJ1-5, with D possibly being TRBD1 (6 bases). The CDR3 spans 13 residues. Germline V gene sequence: CDR1 SQVTM, CDR2 ANQGSEA. Trimming pared 5 bases from V and 1 base from J, leaving 9 bases between. The CDR3 sequence is CSVKGQSNQPQHF. DNA of the CDR3: TGCAGCGTTAAAGGACAGAGCAATCAGCCCCAGCATTTT.

As DNA, the CDR3 is TGTGCCAGCACCCAGGGGGCACCCTATGAAAAACTGTTTTTT. Residues: CASTQGAPYEKLFF. The chain is built from TRBV6-1 and TRBJ1-4; 8 positions agree with TRBD1. Per germline, CDR1 MNHNS and CDR2 SASEGT. Trimming cost V 7 bases and J 6 bases; bases outside gene matches: 7. This CDR3 has 14 residues.

V is TRBV6-6 and J is TRBJ2-7; D possibly corresponds to TRBD2 (5 bases). With 0 bases removed from V and 3 bases from J, the gap between germline ends came to 15 bases. The germline V gene encodes CDR1 MNHNY and CDR2 SVGAGI (reference sequence). The CDR3 is made up of 16 amino acids. The CDR3 bases are TGTGCCAGCAGTTACTCGATCGAGGGTGCCCGCTACGAGCAGTACTTC. It is translated as CASSYSIEGARYEQYF.

CDR3 in DNA: TGTGCCAGCAGCCGGGGGACGGGAAACACCATATATTTT. As protein: CASSRGTGNTIYF. The genes are TRBV5-6 and TRBJ1-3; D is possibly TRBD1 (5 bases). Germline V gives CDR1 SGHDT, CDR2 YYEEEE. V was trimmed by 4 bases and J by 4 bases, leaving 9 bases between them. The CDR3 loop spans 13 amino acids.